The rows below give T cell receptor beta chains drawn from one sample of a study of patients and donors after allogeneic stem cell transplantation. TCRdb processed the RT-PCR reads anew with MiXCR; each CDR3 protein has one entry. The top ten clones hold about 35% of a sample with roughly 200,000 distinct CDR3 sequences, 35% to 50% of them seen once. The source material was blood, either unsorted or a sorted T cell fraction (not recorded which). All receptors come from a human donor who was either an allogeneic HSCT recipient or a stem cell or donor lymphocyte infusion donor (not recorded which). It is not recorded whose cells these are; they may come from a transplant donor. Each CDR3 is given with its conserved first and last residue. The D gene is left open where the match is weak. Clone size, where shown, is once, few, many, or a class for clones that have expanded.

TGCGCCAGCAGCTTCGACAGGGGATCCACTGAAGCTTTCTTT,CASSFDRGSTEAFF,few,TRBV5-1,TRBD1,TRBJ1-1
TGTGCCAGCAGTTACGGGCCGAACTATGGCTACACCTTC,CASSYGPNYGYTF,NA,TRBV6-2/TRBV6-3,NA,TRBJ1-2
TGTGCCAGCAGCTTAGGACGGAACGAGCAGTACTTC,CASSLGRNEQYF,NA,TRBV7-6,NA,TRBJ2-7
TGTGCCAGCAGCCTCAGACTAGCTGAAATGAACACCGGGGAGCTGTTTTTT,CASSLRLAEMNTGELFF,NA,TRBV4-2,TRBD2,TRBJ2-2
TGTGCCAGCAACTCCCCCTGGCAGGGCCAACCCCAAAACATTCAGTACTTC,CASNSPWQGQPQNIQYF,once,TRBV21-1,NA,TRBJ2-4
TGCGCCAGCAGCTTATCGGGAGGGGAGACCCAGTACTTC,CASSLSGGETQYF,few,TRBV5-1,TRBD2,TRBJ2-5
TGTGCCAGCAGTTTCGGACAGGGTCGTGGCTACACCTTC,CASSFGQGRGYTF,NA,TRBV11-2,TRBD1,TRBJ1-2
TGTGCCAGCAGCCGGAGACAGGGGCTGGGCGGCTACACCTTC,CASSRRQGLGGYTF,NA,TRBV4-2,TRBD1,TRBJ1-2
TGTGCCAGCAGCAAAGAACGAGCGGGCCTTTTACAAGAGACCCAGTACTTC,CASSKERAGLLQETQYF,NA,TRBV21-1,NA,TRBJ2-5
TGTGCCAGCAGTACTACGGATAGCAATCAGCCCCAGCATTTT,CASSTTDSNQPQHF,NA,TRBV7-6,NA,TRBJ1-5
TGTGCCACCGAGGGGTACACTGAAGCTTTCTTT,CATEGYTEAFF,NA,TRBV19,NA,TRBJ1-1
TGTGCCAGCAGCTTAAAAACAGGGGGCAACACTGAAGCTTTCTTT,CASSLKTGGNTEAFF,few,TRBV7-2,TRBD1,TRBJ1-1
TGCAGCGTCCGGGCTAGCGGGAGTATAGGCACCGGGGAGCTGTTTTTT,CSVRASGSIGTGELFF,NA,TRBV29-1,TRBD2,TRBJ2-2